Listed here are 19 T cell receptor beta chains from one sample, sequenced in a study of early T cells in non-severe SARS-CoV-2 infection. TCRdb itself ran the 5' RACE reads through MiXCR, one entry per CDR3 protein. The data contain 30,000 to 35,000 distinct CDR3 sequences, around 5.6% of them singletons. The sequenced material came from whole blood. These receptors all come from an adult who was a healthcare worker with PCR-confirmed SARS-CoV-2 infection or an uninfected control (not recorded which).

The gene calls are TRBV5-1 and TRBJ2-5; D is possibly TRBD1 (6 bases). Per the germline V gene, CDR1 is SGHRS and CDR2 is YFSETQ. This CDR3 is 17 amino acids long. Trimming cost V 2 bases and J 4 bases, with 21 bases left between them. For the CDR3, the DNA is TGCGCCAGCAGCTTCACAGGATTACAGGGAATGATAGAGACCCAGTACTTC. Amino acids: CASSFTGLQGMIETQYF.

This clonotype was observed at least ten times. V and J are TRBV7-6 and TRBJ1-6; 8 bases match TRBD1. J was trimmed by 9 bases and V by 5 bases; bases with no gene match: 12. The germline CDR1 and CDR2 sequences are SGHVS and FNYEAQ. The CDR3 extends over 16 amino acids. CDR3 residues: CASSPQTGALGSPLHF. For the CDR3, the DNA is TGTGCCAGCAGCCCTCAGACAGGGGCTCTGGGTTCACCCCTCCACTTT.

This clonotype has only a few counts. V gene TRBV20-1 combines with J gene TRBJ1-2; D gene uncertain. This CDR3 comprises 9 residues. Germline V gene lookup returns CDR1 DFQATT and CDR2 SNEGSKA (reference sequence). The V end lost 6 bases, the J end lost 7 bases, and 6 bases lay between the germline ends. CDR3 amino acids: CSAPLGYTF. CDR3 coding DNA: TGCAGTGCCCCTCTTGGCTACACCTTC.

The genes are TRBV6-2 or TRBV6-3 and TRBJ1-5; unclear D gene. The CDR3 has 15 residues. Trimming shortened V by 5 bases and J by 0 bases, and 11 bases separated the two germline ends. Germline CDR1 and CDR2: MNHEY and SVGEGT. This chain's CDR3 is CASSPGGYSNQPQHF. CDR3 nucleotide sequence: TGTGCCAGCAGTCCTGGAGGTTATAGCAATCAGCCCCAGCATTTT.

This clonotype has at least ten counts. The chain carries TRBV7-6 and TRBJ2-3; a possible D gene is TRBD2 (6 bases). In germline, CDR1 is SGHVS, CDR2 FNYEAQ. Between the trimmed V and J ends, which lost 5 bases and 6 bases, there was a span of 18 bases. The CDR3 has 15 amino acids. The DNA for the CDR3 is TGTGCCAGCAGCCCTAACTGGGGGGATCAGGATACGCAGTATTTT. It specifies CASSPNWGDQDTQYF.

This clonotype occurred many times. The V and J genes are TRBV7-2 and TRBJ2-1; D unclear. Trimming removed 5 bases from V and 4 bases from J, with 9 bases in between. The CDR3 is 13 amino acids. Per the germline V gene, CDR1 is SGHTA and CDR2 is FQGNSA. In DNA form, the CDR3 reads TGTGCCAGCAGCATGACCCAGTACAATGAGCAGTTCTTC. This translates into CASSMTQYNEQFF. Supplemented by reference TRBV7-2 and TRBJ2-1, the full variable domain reads GAGVSQSPSNKVTEKGKDVELRCDPISGHTALYWYRQSLGQGLEFLIYFQGNSAPDKSGLPSDRFSAERTGGSVSTLTIQRTQQEDSAVYLCASSMTQYNEQFFGPGTRLTVL.

This clonotype occurred many times. The CDR3 loop is CASSVTGVGATNEKLFF. CDR3 coding DNA: TGTGCCAGTAGTGTCACAGGCGTCGGCGCAACTAATGAAAAACTGTTTTTT. The gene calls are TRBV19 and TRBJ1-4, with D maybe TRBD1 (5 bases). Germline CDR1 LNHDA, CDR2 SQIVND (reference sequence). The CDR3 totals 17 residues. V lost 5 bases, J lost 0 bases, and 16 bases lay in between. The variable domain in full, completed from reference TRBV19 and TRBJ1-4, reads DGGITQSPKYLFRKEGQNVTLSCEQNLNHDAMYWYRQDPGQGLRLIYYSQIVNDFQKGDIAEGYSVSREKKESFPLTVTSAQKNPTAFYLCASSVTGVGATNEKLFFGSGTQLSVL.

This clonotype was counted between two and nine times. The rearrangement uses TRBV6-6 and TRBJ1-1; perhaps TRBD1 as D (6 bases). The CDR3 is made up of 13 amino acids. Germline V lookup: CDR1 MNHNY, CDR2 SVGAGI (reference sequence). V was shortened by 2 bases and J by 6 bases, with 10 bases between the two germline ends. CDR3 amino acids: CASSYRGGPEAFF. In nucleotides, the CDR3 is TGTGCCAGCAGTTACCGTGGGGGGCCTGAAGCTTTCTTT.

Note on this clonotype: A read error may explain this, as a much larger clone is one base away. The V call is TRBV13, the J call TRBJ1-3, with D possibly being TRBD1 (5 bases). The CDR3 sequence is 14 residues long. Germline-derived CDR1 and CDR2 are PRHDT and FYEKMQ (reference sequence). In nucleotides, the CDR3 is TGTGCCTGCAGCTTTGACAGCTCTGGAAACACCATATATTTT. Translation gives CACSFDSSGNTIYF.

This clonotype occurred many times. The chain joins TRBV12-3 or TRBV12-4 to TRBJ2-5; the D gene is possibly TRBD2 (7 bases). The V gene lost 3 bases and the J gene lost 8 bases, with 19 bases spanning the gap. This CDR3 comprises 15 residues. The CDR3 DNA is TGTGCCAGCAGTTTTTCGCCGGGGGGCCCCTTAACCCAGTACTTC. Residues: CASSFSPGGPLTQYF.

This clonotype occurred many times. The genes are TRBV20-1 and TRBJ2-5; 8 bases fit TRBD1. The germline V gene has CDR1 DFQATT and CDR2 SNEGSKA (reference sequence). There are 15 residues in the CDR3. V was clipped by 2 bases and J by 1 base; unmatched bases: 6. The CDR3 region has the DNA TGCAGTGCTAGACCTTGGACAGGGTTCCAAGAGACCCAGTACTTC. Protein: CSARPWTGFQETQYF.

This clonotype showed up many times. This chain joins TRBV29-1 and TRBJ1-1; TRBD1 might be the D (6 bases). From germline, CDR1 is SQVTM and CDR2 ANQGSEA. The CDR3 totals 14 residues. The CDR3 loop reads CSVTYNQGYTEAFF. The CDR3 DNA reads as TGCAGTGTAACATACAACCAGGGGTACACTGAAGCTTTCTTT.

This clonotype was recorded a few times. The V call is TRBV20-1, the J call TRBJ2-5; 11 bases match TRBD2. The CDR3 length is 17 residues. The junction had 8 bases not matched to a gene; V was cut back by 0 bases and J by 2 bases. Germline V gene data show CDR1 as DFQATT and CDR2 as SNEGSKA (reference sequence). CDR3 nucleotide sequence: TGCAGTGCTAGAGACCCACTAGCGGGGGCCCGGCAAGAGACCCAGTACTTC. Its protein is CSARDPLAGARQETQYF.

This clonotype was seen repeatedly, ten times or more. This chain connects TRBV18 to TRBJ2-3, with D hard to call. Trimming left V 0 bases short and J 1 base short, with 8 bases between. The CDR3 spans 15 residues. Per the germline V gene, CDR1 is KGHSH and CDR2 is LQKENI. DNA of the CDR3: TGTGCCAGCTCACCACCGGGGTTACGCACAGATACGCAGTATTTT. Translated: CASSPPGLRTDTQYF.

This clonotype was observed a few times. V usage is TRBV27 and J usage is TRBJ2-1; either TRBD1 or TRBD2 may supply D (6 bases each). The CDR3 covers 14 residues. V was shortened by 7 bases and J by 7 bases, with 17 bases between the two germline ends. Germline assignment: CDR1 MNHEY and CDR2 SMNVEV (reference sequence). The CDR3 here is CASNFGGARNEQFF. CDR3 DNA sequence: TGTGCCAGCAATTTCGGGGGCGCGAGGAATGAGCAGTTCTTC.

In this sample, this clonotype turned up many times. The V call is TRBV29-1, the J call TRBJ2-7, with TRBD1 matching over 10 bases. The CDR3 sequence is 12 residues long. V trimming: 6 bases; J trimming: 7 bases; junction bases outside the gene matches: 6. Looked up from germline, CDR1 is SQVTM and CDR2 is ANQGSEA. As DNA, the CDR3 is TGCAGCGTCGACAGGGGGCCGGGGGAGCAGTACTTC. Translated, it gives CSVDRGPGEQYF.

The gene calls are TRBV20-1 and TRBJ1-1; no definite D call. Germline CDR1 reads DFQATT; CDR2 reads SNEGSKA (reference sequence). The germline V and J ends were trimmed by 0 bases and 5 bases, with 13 bases remaining between them. The CDR3 contains 14 residues. The CDR3 nucleotides are TGCAGTGCTAGAGATCTAAGGCGGGAGACTGAAGCTTTCTTT. This translates into CSARDLRRETEAFF.

This clonotype showed up many times. The chain uses TRBV6-1 and TRBJ2-1; 8 positions match TRBD2. The CDR3 sequence is 13 residues long. V lost 3 bases to trimming and J lost 8 bases; unmatched junction nucleotides: 3. Looked up from germline, CDR1 is MNHNS and CDR2 is SASEGT. The CDR3, as DNA: TGTGCCAGCAGTGAGGGGCGGGAGGATGAGCAGTTCTTC. Its protein is CASSEGREDEQFF.

This clonotype has ten or more counts. V is TRBV7-9 and J is TRBJ2-6; no firm D call. The CDR3 has 14 amino acids. From germline, CDR1 is SEHNR and CDR2 FQNEAQ (reference sequence). Between the trimmed V and J ends, which lost 2 bases and 0 bases, there was a span of 2 bases. This chain's CDR3 is CASSLISGANVLTF. In nucleotides, the CDR3 is TGTGCCAGCAGCTTAATCTCTGGGGCCAACGTCCTGACTTTC.